This entry describes one T cell receptor (beta chain). This record belongs to a study of blood T cell repertoires in COVID-19. Study at large: COVID-19 samples from acute and convalescent phases originated in the United States, Italy and Spain. T cells, B-cell-depleted T cells, or PBMCs provided the cDNA or gDNA that served as material.

Original handling: Reference gene primer amplification gave nucleated cell count estimates. Sequencing used immunoSEQ multiplex PCR; TCRdb keeps in-frame clones, though not all of them. Clone size and V and J calls were adopted from that table, with D and trimming inferred from the DNA. The sample shows over 150,000 clones, about 80% of them seen only once. In germline, CDR1 is SGHRS, CDR2 YFSETQ. The CDR3 totals 15 residues. The trim removed 0 bases at V and 3 bases at J, leaving 3 bases unmatched. The chain is built from TRBV5-1 and TRBJ1-5, with TRBD1 matching over 7 bases. The sequenced sample consisted of peripheral blood. The sequence was collected from a human donor with acute or convalescent COVID-19. The donor label of this sample is uncertain. CDR3 region: CASSLAGTDNQPQHF. DNA for the CDR3: TGCGCCAGCAGCTTGGCCGGGACAGACAATCAGCCCCAGCATTTT.